The 30 T cell receptor beta chains presented below share a single source sample, sequenced in a study of CXCR3-negative and CXCR3-positive naive CD8 T cells. Via 5' RACE with UMI labels, TRB cDNA libraries were prepared. With the 5' RACE reads reprocessed, TCRdb shows one record per CDR3 protein and no DNA. This table lists 45,000 or so distinct CDR3 sequences. Input material: memory CD8+ T cells from blood. These receptors were obtained from a human donor in good health. Some clones in this sample may be carry-over from other donors' samples.

The rearrangement joins TRBV25-1 to TRBJ2-7. The CDR3 has 12 residues. CDR1 and CDR2 (germline): MGHDK, SYGVNS. This CDR3 reads CASSEMDYEQYF.

The rearrangement joins TRBV28 to TRBJ2-5; there is no DNA to check the TCRdb D call of TRBD1. Per the germline V gene, CDR1 is MDHEN and CDR2 is SYDVKM. CDR3 length equals 15 residues. This CDR3 is CASLHEGSAEETQYF. Variable domain in full (rest from reference TRBV28 and TRBJ2-5): DVKVTQSSRYLVKRTGEKVFLECVQDMDHENMFWYRQDPGLGLRLIYFSYDVKMKEKGDIPEGYSVSREKKERFSLILESASTNQTSMYLCASLHEGSAEETQYFGPGTRLLVL.

The chain couples TRBV6-5 to TRBJ2-5. Germline-derived CDR1 and CDR2 are MNHEY and SVGAGI. There are 16 residues in the CDR3. The CDR3 is CASSYSTGPRQETQYF.

V is TRBV7-6 and J is TRBJ1-6. Germline V gene lookup returns CDR1 SGHVS and CDR2 FNYEAQ. This CDR3 contains 19 residues. CDR3 region: CASSLGVWEASSYNSPLHF.

J is TRBJ1-2 and V is TRBV7-2. The CDR3 has 13 amino acids. Germline CDR1 SGHTA, CDR2 FQGNSA. The CDR3 here is CASSLSLMGGYTF.

The chain carries TRBV20-1 and TRBJ2-7; the D call from TCRdb, TRBD1, cannot be confirmed without DNA. The CDR3 consists of 14 residues. Germline assignment: CDR1 DFQATT and CDR2 SNEGSKA (reference sequence). This chain's CDR3 is CSARELQGHYEQYF.

The J gene is TRBJ2-5, the V gene TRBV29-1; the D call from TCRdb, TRBD1, cannot be confirmed without DNA. CDR3 length: 13 residues. Germline values: CDR1 SQVTM, CDR2 ANQGSEA. CDR3 sequence: CSVPTGDVETQYF.

The CDR3 sequence is CASSWGGSSYNEQFF. The gene calls are TRBV27 and TRBJ2-1; TCRdb reports TRBD1, a call that lacks DNA to check it against. CDR1 and CDR2 (germline): MNHEY, SMNVEV (reference sequence). The CDR3 extends over 15 amino acids.

V gene TRBV7-9 combines with J gene TRBJ2-7; TCRdb picks TRBD2, but there is no DNA to check that call. The germline V gene has CDR1 SEHNR and CDR2 FQNEAQ (reference sequence). The CDR3 sequence is 12 residues long. The CDR3 reads CASSFEGTEMYF.

The rearrangement uses TRBV18 and TRBJ2-1; there is no DNA to check the TCRdb D call of TRBD2. CDR1 KGHSH and CDR2 LQKENI come from the germline V gene. CDR3 length: 13 residues. The CDR3 loop reads CASTGLAGDEQFF.

The V gene is TRBV4-3, the J gene TRBJ1-1; the TCRdb D gene call, TRBD1, has no DNA to confirm it. CDR3 length: 16 residues. In germline, CDR1 is LGHNA, CDR2 YSLEER. Here the CDR3 reads CASSQERPARNTEAFF.

This sequence joins TRBV4-2 and TRBJ1-4; the D call from TCRdb, TRBD1, cannot be confirmed without DNA. The CDR3 extends over 15 amino acids. CDR1 is LGHNA, CDR2 YNFKEQ, per germline. This CDR3 is CASSQDTGGSEKLFF.

This rearrangement joins TRBV29-1 to TRBJ1-5; TCRdb lists TRBD1, though no DNA is available to test this call. The V gene's germline CDR1 is SQVTM and CDR2 ANQGSEA. This CDR3 has 12 residues. CDR3 sequence reads: CTRPGGVWPQHF.

The V call is TRBV7-9, the J call TRBJ2-4; the TRBD2 assignment by TCRdb is unverifiable without DNA. The germline V gene encodes CDR1 SEHNR and CDR2 FQNEAQ (reference sequence). The CDR3 has 15 amino acids. The CDR3 region is CASSLASGAKNIQYF. Looking up the rest from reference TRBV7-9 and TRBJ2-4 gives the full variable domain: DTGVSQNPRHKITKRGQNVTFRCDPISEHNRLYWYRQTLGQGPEFLTYFQNEAQLEKSRLLSDRFSAERPKGSFSTLEIQRTEQGDSAMYLCASSLASGAKNIQYFGAGTRLSVL.

This rearrangement joins TRBV30 to TRBJ2-1. This CDR3 region has 12 residues. Germline assignment: CDR1 GTSNPN and CDR2 SVGIG (reference sequence). CDR3 loop: CAWSHTGREQFF.

The J gene is TRBJ2-7, the V gene TRBV6-5; TCRdb selects TRBD1, and the lack of DNA leaves this call unchecked. The germline V gene encodes CDR1 MNHEY and CDR2 SVGAGI. The CDR3 is 13 amino acids. The chain's CDR3 is CASGPRGTYEQYF.

This clonotype counts as medium-sized by frequency. This chain uses TRBV19 with TRBJ2-3. From germline, CDR1 is LNHDA and CDR2 SQIVND (reference sequence). This CDR3 spans 12 amino acids. CDR3 amino acids: CASSIGVDTQYF.

The chain links TRBV5-5 to TRBJ1-1. The germline gives CDR1 SGHKS, CDR2 YYEKEE (reference sequence). This CDR3 region has 11 residues. The CDR3: CASSFGTEAFF.

This chain connects TRBV28 to TRBJ2-7. The CDR3 has 14 amino acids. Germline V lookup: CDR1 MDHEN, CDR2 SYDVKM. The CDR3 sequence: CASGLDRAPHEQYF.

This sequence joins TRBV6-2 or TRBV6-3 and TRBJ2-6. Germline-derived CDR1 and CDR2 are MNHEY and SVGEGT. The length of the CDR3 is 15 residues. This chain's CDR3 is CASSYGSSGANVLTF.

The chain has TRBV7-9 and TRBJ2-7; with no DNA, the TCRdb D assignment of TRBD1 cannot be verified. The CDR3 totals 15 residues. Looked up from germline, CDR1 is SEHNR and CDR2 is FQNEAQ (reference sequence). The CDR3 reads CASSLAVGQVYEQYF. Supplemented by reference TRBV7-9 and TRBJ2-7, the full variable domain reads DTGVSQNPRHKITKRGQNVTFRCDPISEHNRLYWYRQTLGQGPEFLTYFQNEAQLEKSRLLSDRFSAERPKGSFSTLEIQRTEQGDSAMYLCASSLAVGQVYEQYFGPGTRLTVT.

The chain couples TRBV14 to TRBJ2-1; checking the TCRdb D call of TRBD2 is not possible without DNA. Germline CDR1 and CDR2: SGHDN and FVKESK. The CDR3 runs to 17 residues. CDR3 protein: CASSPWAGLSSYNEQFF.

The V gene is TRBV29-1, the J gene TRBJ1-1; the TCRdb D gene call, TRBD1, has no DNA to confirm it. CDR1 and CDR2 (germline): SQVTM, ANQGSEA. The CDR3 consists of 13 residues. CDR3 residues: CSALRQGVTEAFF.

The rearrangement joins TRBV4-3 to TRBJ2-7; the TCRdb D gene call, TRBD1, has no DNA to confirm it. Germline V gene sequence: CDR1 LGHNA, CDR2 YSLEER. The CDR3 has 14 residues. The CDR3 protein is CASSRDRVLNEQYF.

This chain links TRBV7-9 with TRBJ2-1. CDR3 size: 16 residues. Germline assignment: CDR1 SEHNR and CDR2 FQNEAQ (reference sequence). The CDR3 here is CASSPINQNSYNEQFF.

This chain joins TRBV11-3 and TRBJ2-6; the TCRdb call, TRBD2, lacks DNA for checking. CDR3 length: 19 residues. From germline, CDR1 is SGHNT and CDR2 YENEEA. The CDR3 protein is CASSLEWSGTRSGANVLTF.

The V and J genes are TRBV6-5 and TRBJ1-1; TCRdb designates TRBD1, a call that cannot be tested without DNA. Germline CDR1 is MNHEY and CDR2 is SVGAGI. This CDR3 has 15 residues. The CDR3 loop reads CASTNRGRMNTEAFF.

The chain is built from TRBV20-1 and TRBJ2-7; the TCRdb D gene call, TRBD1, has no DNA to confirm it. Looked up from germline, CDR1 is DFQATT and CDR2 is SNEGSKA (reference sequence). This CDR3 is built from 12 residues. The CDR3: CSAPRGELEQYF.

V usage is TRBV29-1 and J usage is TRBJ2-7; the D call of TRBD1 rests on TCRdb alone, since no DNA is present to check it. The CDR3 sequence is 12 residues long. Germline assignment: CDR1 SQVTM and CDR2 ANQGSEA. CDR3: CSVRDRTYEQYF.

J is TRBJ1-5 and V is TRBV25-1; TCRdb names TRBD1, which stays unverified in the absence of DNA. The CDR3 contains 13 residues. CDR1 and CDR2 (germline): MGHDK, SYGVNS. CDR3 loop: CAPQRGGGQPQHF.